This note documents a single TCR beta chain sequence. In the authors' methods: Estimates of nucleated cell counts were drawn from the amplification of reference gene primers. Repertoires were generated with immunoSEQ multiplex PCR, while TCRdb's copy carries only in-frame clones and drops some. That table supplies the V and J calls and clone size; D and trimming were determined from the DNA. The sample has about 97,000 clones, about 72% seen once; the top ten hold about 9%. This record comes from a study of blood T cell repertoires in COVID-19. The wider study: Samples of COVID-19 (acute and convalescent) were obtained from the United States, Italy and Spain.

The length of the CDR3 is 13 residues. V was clipped by 5 bases and J by 3 bases, with 10 bases between them. J is TRBJ1-1 and V is TRBV12-3 or TRBV12-4, with TRBD1 as a possible D gene (6 bases). The sequence was obtained from a man aged 60 to 69 with active or convalescent COVID-19. What was sequenced was peripheral blood. The CDR3 protein is CASSDRLYTEAFF. In DNA form, the CDR3 reads TGTGCCAGCAGTGACAGGCTTTACACTGAAGCTTTCTTT.